The source of this T cell receptor beta chain is a study of Ad26.COV2.S vaccination and SARS-CoV-2 variants (dated by TCRdb to the early 2020s). Background on the whole study: Vaccine-arm donors came from COV1001, a multicentre, randomized, double-blind, placebo-controlled phase I-IIa trial of Ad26.COV2.S in healthy adults. TCRbeta repertoire sequencing served as the tool for gauging how specific and how broad the SARS-CoV-2-reactive T cell receptors were following Ad26.COV2.S vaccination. A total of some 30 samples were included in the TCR-sequenced set, comprising about 20 Ad26.COV2.S vaccine recipients, 5 placebo recipients and 8 SARS-CoV-2 convalescent individuals. Dosing of Ad26.COV2.S was intramuscular, at either 5x10^10 or 1x10^11 viral particles, delivered as one shot or as two shots spaced 56 days apart. Throughout the experiments and outcome assessment, investigators stayed blinded to trial group allocation. Trial participants were randomized into five groups of five, in which low-dose or high-dose Ad26.COV2.S was given once or twice, or placebo was given on both occasions. Beyond this particular receptor, the publication reports: The authors noted that total T cell responses may have been underestimated by the TCR breadth and depth analyses. Substantial breadth of spike-specific CD8+ and CD4+ T cell responses was reported after vaccination. Vaccine and placebo recipients had comparable non-spike TCR breadth, which fits with the vaccine containing only spike. Compared with placebo recipients, Ad26.COV2.S recipients showed higher spike-specific TCR breadth (P = 0.0014). The study lacked the statistical power to compare responses across vaccine doses or regimens.

At the junction V is shortened by 0 bases and J by 3 bases, with 7 bases in between. The CDR3 measures 13 amino acids from cysteine to phenylalanine. Only the CDR3 region is kept as DNA, spanning 39 bases read in frame from base 1. As encoded in the germline V gene, CDR1 is SGHDT while CDR2 is YYEEEE. According to the study, the label for this sample's treatment or condition signals: roughly 20 received Ad26.COV2.S at low or high dose, single or two shots; a few received placebo; per-sample allocation not given. For vaccine and placebo recipients, the sequenced repertoires came from samples collected on day 63 after the first injection. Cohort 1b enrolled around 23 adults aged 18-55 years at a single site in Boston, USA, between 29 July and 7 August 2020. As a vaccine, Ad26.COV2.S was a replication-incompetent adenovirus type 26 vector that expressed a prefusion-stabilized SARS-CoV-2 spike protein derived from the original Wuhan strain.

As for this clone: Its binding antigen is unknown. No much larger clone exists at a distance of one base, and base qualities are not known.

TCRbeta CDR3 regions were sequenced with the immunoSEQ Assay. After extraction, genomic DNA underwent amplification by bias-controlled multiplex PCR, followed by high-throughput sequencing. Per the authors' processing: To quantify the absolute abundance of every unique TCRbeta CDR3 region, sequences were collapsed and filtered. Usable DNA was measured by amplifying reference genes present in all nucleated cells, and TCRbeta template counts were normalized to that usable DNA to estimate T cell fraction. Repertoire TCRs were annotated as SARS-CoV-2-specific by exact matching of V gene, CDR3 amino acid sequence and J gene to a known reactive TCR set. The reference SARS-CoV-2 TCR set came from MIRA and was filtered for enrichment in COVID-19-positive ImmuneCODE repertoires, removing public or cross-reactive TCRs. Drawing on the MIRA antigens, annotated TCRs were analysed further at the level of specific ORF or position within ORF. Depth was the summed frequency of annotated unique rearrangements, while breadth was defined as annotated unique rearrangements over total unique productive rearrangements. Two-sided Wilcoxon rank-sum tests were used to compare TCR breadth between groups. Here the immuneACCESS table is served through TCRdb, limited to in-frame sequences with V and J called. Missing clones are a known gap in these copies; in checked studies unresolved V genes cover under half, and the rest lacks a known reason. The V and J calls and the clone size are those of that table, but D and trimming were determined from the DNA. The sample table shows a few hundred thousand clones, and about 90% are seen once. Around 4.5% of the sample rests with the top ten.

The sequence derives from a person between 18 and 65 years old who received the Ad26.COV2.S COVID-19 vaccine or a placebo. This specimen consisted of peripheral blood, obtained in a trial of Ad26.COV2.S vaccine versus placebo. The chain couples TRBV5-6 to TRBJ2-7; the best D guess is TRBD2, with 5 bases matching. The DNA sequence is given as TGTGCCAGCAGCTTGGCTGCGGGCTACGAGCAGTACTTC. This encodes CASSLAAGYEQYF.